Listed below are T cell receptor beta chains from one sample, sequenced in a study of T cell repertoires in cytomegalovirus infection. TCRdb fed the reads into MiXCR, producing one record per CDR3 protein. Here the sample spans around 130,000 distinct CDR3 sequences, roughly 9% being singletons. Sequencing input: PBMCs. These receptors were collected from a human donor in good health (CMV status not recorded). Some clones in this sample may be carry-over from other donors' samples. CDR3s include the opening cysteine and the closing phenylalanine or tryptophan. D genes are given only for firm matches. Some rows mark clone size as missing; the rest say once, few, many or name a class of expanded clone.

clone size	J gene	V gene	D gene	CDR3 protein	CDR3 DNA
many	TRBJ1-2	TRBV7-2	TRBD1	CASSLEGTGDGYTF	TGTGCCAGCAGCTTAGAGGGGACAGGGGATGGCTACACCTTC
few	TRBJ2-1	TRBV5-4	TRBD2	CASSLSGGLYNEQFF	TGTGCCAGCAGCTTGAGCGGGGGGCTTTACAATGAGCAGTTCTTC
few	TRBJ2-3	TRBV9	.	CASSGGTKGDGTDTQYF	TGTGCCAGCAGCGGTGGGACTAAGGGGGACGGCACAGATACGCAGTATTTT
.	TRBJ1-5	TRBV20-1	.	CSARATGMVNQPQHF	TGCAGTGCTAGAGCAACAGGGATGGTGAATCAGCCCCAGCATTTT
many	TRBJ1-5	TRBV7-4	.	CASSCDPRCRRGADQPQHF	TGTGCCAGCAGCTGTGATCCCAGATGTAGGCGGGGGGCGGATCAGCCCCAGCATTTT
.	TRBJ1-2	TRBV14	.	CASSQAAGGVYGYTF	TGTGCCAGCAGCCAAGCCGCGGGAGGAGTCTATGGCTACACCTTC
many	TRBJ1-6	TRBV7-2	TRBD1	CASSPGQGSVSPLHF	TGTGCCAGCAGCCCCGGACAGGGGTCGGTCTCACCCCTCCACTTT
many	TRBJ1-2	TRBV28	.	CASSQTANYGYTF	TGTGCCAGCAGCCAGACTGCAAACTATGGCTACACCTTC
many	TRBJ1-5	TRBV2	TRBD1	CASSETGGTNQPQHF	TGTGCCAGCAGTGAAACAGGGGGGACAAATCAGCCCCAGCATTTT
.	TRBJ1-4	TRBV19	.	CASSIQGSVIELFF	TGTGCCAGTAGTATACAGGGTTCCGTTATCGAACTGTTTTTT
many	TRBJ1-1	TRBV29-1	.	CSALNTEAFF	TGCAGCGCTCTGAACACTGAAGCTTTCTTT
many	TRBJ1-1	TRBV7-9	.	CASSVTGEAFF	TGTGCCAGCAGCGTTACAGGGGAAGCTTTCTTT
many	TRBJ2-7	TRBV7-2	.	CASSPDLTYEQYF	TGTGCCAGCAGCCCCGATTTAACCTACGAGCAGTACTTC
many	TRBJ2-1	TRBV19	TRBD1	CASSRGQTYNEQFF	TGTGCCAGTAGTCGGGGACAGACCTACAATGAGCAGTTCTTC
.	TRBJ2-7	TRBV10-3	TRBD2	CAISPRTSGKFYEQYF	TGTGCCATCAGTCCCCGGACTAGCGGTAAATTCTACGAGCAGTACTTC
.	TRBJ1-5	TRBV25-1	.	CASSEPNQPQHF	TGTGCCAGCAGTGAACCGAATCAGCCCCAGCATTTT
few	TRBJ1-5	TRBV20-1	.	CSATPVGDYNQPQHF	TGCAGTGCTACCCCCGTGGGGGACTACAATCAGCCCCAGCATTTT
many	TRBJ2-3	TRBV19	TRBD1	CASSARTGNTDTQYF	TGTGCCAGTAGTGCCCGGACAGGTAACACAGATACGCAGTATTTT
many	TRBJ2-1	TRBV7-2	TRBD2	CASSYTGTSIEQFF	TGTGCCAGCAGCTACACCGGGACTAGCATTGAGCAGTTCTTC
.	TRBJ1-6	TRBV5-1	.	CASSMETINSPLHF	TGCGCCAGCAGTATGGAGACAATCAATTCACCCCTCCACTTT
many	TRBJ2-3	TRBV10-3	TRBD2	CAIRERGARTDTQYF	TGTGCCATCAGAGAGCGGGGGGCCCGCACAGATACGCAGTATTTT
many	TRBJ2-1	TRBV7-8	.	CASSLGGGAEQFF	TGTGCCAGCAGCTTAGGTGGGGGAGCTGAGCAGTTCTTC
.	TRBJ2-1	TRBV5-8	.	CASSPGLMPRGEQFF	TGTGCCAGCAGCCCGGGACTAATGCCCAGGGGTGAGCAGTTCTTC
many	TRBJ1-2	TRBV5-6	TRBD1	CASSGDRGNYGYTF	TGTGCCAGCAGCGGGGACAGGGGAAACTATGGCTACACCTTC
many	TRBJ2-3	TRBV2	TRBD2	CASSGLLAPSTDTQYF	TGTGCCAGCAGTGGACTACTAGCGCCCAGCACAGATACGCAGTATTTT
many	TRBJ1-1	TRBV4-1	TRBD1	CASSRSGQSNTEAFF	TGCGCCAGCAGCCGATCGGGACAGTCAAACACTGAAGCTTTCTTT
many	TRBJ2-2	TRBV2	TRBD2	CASSESGREGTGELFF	TGTGCCAGCAGTGAATCGGGCAGGGAGGGAACCGGGGAGCTGTTTTTT
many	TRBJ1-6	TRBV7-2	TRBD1	CASRQGANSPLHF	TGTGCCAGCAGACAGGGGGCAAATTCACCCCTCCACTTT
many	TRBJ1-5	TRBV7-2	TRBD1	CASSLGGQRGNQPQHF	TGTGCCAGCAGCTTAGGGGGACAGCGTGGCAATCAGCCCCAGCATTTT
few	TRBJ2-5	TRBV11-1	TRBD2	CASSSGGTRETQYF	TGTGCCAGCAGCTCGGGAGGGACTCGAGAGACCCAGTACTTC
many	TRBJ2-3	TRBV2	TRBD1	CASRGQGTDTQYF	TGTGCCAGCAGGGGACAGGGCACAGATACGCAGTATTTT
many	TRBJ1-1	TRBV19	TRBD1	CASTWTGTNTEAFF	TGTGCCAGTACCTGGACAGGTACGAACACTGAAGCTTTCTTT
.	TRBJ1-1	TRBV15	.	CATSRDRLDEAFF	TGTGCCACCAGCAGAGATCGACTCGATGAAGCTTTCTTT
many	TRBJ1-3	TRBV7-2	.	CASSLGSAGNTIYF	TGTGCCAGCAGCTTAGGCAGTGCTGGAAACACCATATATTTT
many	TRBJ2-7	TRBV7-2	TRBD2	CASNPVAGGGYEQYF	TGTGCCAGCAACCCGGTCGCGGGGGGGGGTTACGAGCAGTACTTC
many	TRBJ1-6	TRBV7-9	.	CASSFGTHNSPLHF	TGTGCCAGCAGCTTCGGGACTCATAATTCACCCCTCCACTTT
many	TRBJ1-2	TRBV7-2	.	CATRTVYGYTF	TGTGCCACCCGGACAGTCTATGGCTACACCTTC
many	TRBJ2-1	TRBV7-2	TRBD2	CASSFSPSGGNEQFF	TGTGCCAGCAGCTTTAGCCCTAGCGGGGGAAATGAGCAGTTCTTC
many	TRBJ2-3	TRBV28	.	CASSLWSAAGASDTQYF	TGTGCCAGCAGTTTATGGAGCGCGGCCGGGGCATCGGATACGCAGTATTTT
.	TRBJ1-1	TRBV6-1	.	CASSDRRPGAEAFF	TGTGCCAGCAGCGACCGACGGCCTGGCGCTGAAGCTTTCTTT
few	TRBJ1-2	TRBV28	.	CASSLWGDRSERSYTF	TGTGCCAGCAGTTTATGGGGTGACAGATCCGAGAGGAGCTACACCTTC
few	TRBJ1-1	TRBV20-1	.	CSARQSGNTEAFF	TGCAGTGCTAGACAATCGGGGAACACTGAAGCTTTCTTT
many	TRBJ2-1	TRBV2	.	CASSEFSHGAYNEQFF	TGTGCCAGCAGTGAATTTTCCCACGGAGCCTACAATGAGCAGTTCTTC